The rows below give T cell receptor beta chains drawn from one sample of a study of blood T cell repertoires in COVID-19. Produced via immunoSEQ multiplex PCR; TCRdb's table is partial and in-frame only. The sample shows around 170,000 clones, 86% of them seen only once. The sequenced sample was PBMCs or T cells enriched from blood (not recorded which). These receptors were obtained from a woman aged 25 to 39 who had recovered from COVID-19. CDR3s include the opening cysteine and the closing phenylalanine or tryptophan. D genes are given only for firm matches. Clone size appears in some rows only: once, few, many, or a class for an expanded clone.

d_call,j_call,clone_size,v_call,cdr3_nt,cdr3_aa
NA,TRBJ1-2,NA,TRBV9,TGTGCCAGCAGCGTAGATGGGAGTTATTATGGCTACACCTTC,CASSVDGSYYGYTF
NA,TRBJ1-3,NA,TRBV28,TGTGCCAGCAGTCCCGGGACTCCGAACACCATATATTTT,CASSPGTPNTIYF
TRBD1,TRBJ1-1,NA,TRBV28,TGTGCCAGCAGATTATCAGACAGGGCGACGACTGAAGCTTTCTTT,CASRLSDRATTEAFF
TRBD1,TRBJ2-3,NA,TRBV11-2,TGTGCCAGCAGCTTATTAGGACAGGGGCTCACAGATACGCAGTATTTT,CASSLLGQGLTDTQYF
TRBD2,TRBJ2-3,NA,TRBV12-5,TGTGCTAGTGGTTTGGTGAAGCGGGAGGACACAGATACGCAGTATTTT,CASGLVKREDTDTQYF
NA,TRBJ1-1,NA,TRBV7-9,TGTGCCAGCAGCTTAGACAGGGTTACTGAAGCTTTCTTT,CASSLDRVTEAFF
NA,TRBJ2-1,NA,TRBV28,TGTGCCAGCAGTTTGGGTGGGTACAGGGTCGCCGAGCAGTTCTTC,CASSLGGYRVAEQFF
NA,TRBJ1-6,NA,TRBV6-5,TGTGCCAGCAGTCCGCGGCAGGGTCGGTCACCCCTCCACTTT,CASSPRQGRSPLHF
TRBD1,TRBJ2-7,NA,TRBV18,TGTGCCAGCTCACCACCAGGCGGGACAGGGTTCTACGAGCAGTACTTC,CASSPPGGTGFYEQYF
NA,TRBJ1-1,NA,TRBV5-1,TGCGCCAGCAGCTTGTGGGAGGGGACTGAAGCTTTCTTT,CASSLWEGTEAFF
TRBD1,TRBJ2-7,NA,TRBV2,TGTGCCAGCAGTGAAGCCCCGGGACAGGGCTACGAGCAGTACTTC,CASSEAPGQGYEQYF
NA,TRBJ2-7,NA,TRBV7-2,TGTGCCAGCAGCTTAGGGGAGCGGTACGAGCAGTACTTC,CASSLGERYEQYF
NA,TRBJ1-5,NA,TRBV19,TGTGCCAGTAGTAACGGGCGGGGTCGGAGACAGCCCCAGCATTTT,CASSNGRGRRQPQHF
NA,TRBJ1-2,NA,TRBV9,TGTGCCAGCAATCGACAAGCTTCTAACTATGGCTACACCTTC,CASNRQASNYGYTF
NA,TRBJ1-4,NA,TRBV6-5,TGTGCCAGCAGTCTAATCGGGACAACTAATGAAAAACTGTTTTTT,CASSLIGTTNEKLFF
TRBD1,TRBJ1-4,NA,TRBV2,TGTGCCAGCAGTGTGCGACAGGGTAATGAAAAACTGTTTTTT,CASSVRQGNEKLFF
NA,TRBJ1-2,NA,TRBV19,TGTGCCAGTCGAAGCCAGACAGAAAACTATGGCTACACCTTC,CASRSQTENYGYTF
TRBD1,TRBJ1-2,once,TRBV7-2,TGTGCCAGCAGCTTAGGAACAGGGGGTGGAGGTGGCTACACCTTC,CASSLGTGGGGGYTF
TRBD1,TRBJ2-1,NA,TRBV11-2,TGTGCCAGCAGCGGTCAGGGGGCGCAATCACATAGTGAGCAGTTCTTC,CASSGQGAQSHSEQFF
NA,TRBJ2-1,NA,TRBV7-9,TGTGCCAGCAGCGGGGACTCCCTATACAATGAGCAGTTCTTC,CASSGDSLYNEQFF
NA,TRBJ2-5,once,TRBV4-1,TGCGCCAGCAGCCAAGAGACAGCCCCCGGTGGGACCCAGTACTTC,CASSQETAPGGTQYF
TRBD2,TRBJ2-7,NA,TRBV27,TGTGCCAGCAGTTTATCAGCGGGAGGCTCCTCCTACGAGCAGTACTTC,CASSLSAGGSSYEQYF
NA,TRBJ2-2,few,TRBV15,TGTGCCACCAGCAGAGATCTCCGGGAGCTGTTTTTT,CATSRDLRELFF
NA,TRBJ2-5,NA,TRBV2,TGTGCCAGCAGGACTACGTACCAAGAGACCCAGTACTTC,CASRTTYQETQYF
TRBD1,TRBJ1-1,NA,TRBV29-1,TGCAGCGCTTCGACAGGGAAAATGAACACTGAAGCTTTCTTT,CSASTGKMNTEAFF
TRBD2,TRBJ2-5,once,TRBV2,TGTGCCAGCGAGGGTCAGGGAGGGGAGACCCAGTACTTC,CASEGQGGETQYF
NA,TRBJ2-2,NA,TRBV27,TGTGCCAGCAGTTTAACATCCACCGGGGAGCTGTTTTTT,CASSLTSTGELFF
TRBD1,TRBJ2-7,NA,TRBV28,TGTGCCAGCAGTCAATCACAGGGGGAAAAGGACCTCGAGCAGTACTTC,CASSQSQGEKDLEQYF
NA,TRBJ2-7,NA,TRBV28,TGTGCCAGCAAAATCTTCTACGAGCAGTACTTC,CASKIFYEQYF
NA,TRBJ2-5,NA,TRBV15,TGTGCCACCAGCAGATTGACAGAAGGAGAGACCCAGTACTTC,CATSRLTEGETQYF
NA,TRBJ1-1,NA,TRBV11-2,TGTGCCAGCAGCTTTCAGGGGCAGGGGACTGAAGCTTTCTTT,CASSFQGQGTEAFF
NA,TRBJ1-2,NA,TRBV2,TGTGCCAGTAGACCGACAGGCTCTAACTATGGCTACACCTTC,CASRPTGSNYGYTF
NA,TRBJ2-2,NA,TRBV19,TGTGCCAGTAGTCCTACAGGGCCACTCACCGGGGAGCTGTTTTTT,CASSPTGPLTGELFF
NA,TRBJ1-2,NA,TRBV3-1/TRBV3-2,TGTGCCAGCAGCCAAGATCGGTCTCAATCCTACACCTTC,CASSQDRSQSYTF
NA,TRBJ2-2,few,TRBV28,TGTGCCACCTCCAGGAACAAACCCACCGGGGAGCTGTTTTTT,CATSRNKPTGELFF
NA,TRBJ2-2,few,TRBV2,TGTGCCAGCAGTGAAGCGCATGGGAGCGCCCCGGGGGAGCTGTTTTTT,CASSEAHGSAPGELFF
TRBD2,TRBJ2-1,NA,TRBV5-1,TGCGCCAGCAGCTCTACTGCTAGCGGAACCTACAATGAGCAGTTCTTC,CASSSTASGTYNEQFF
TRBD2,TRBJ2-2,NA,TRBV28,TGTGCCAGCAGTTTTGGGGGAGGGGAAACCGGGGAGCTGTTTTTT,CASSFGGGETGELFF
NA,TRBJ1-3,once,TRBV10-1,TGCGCCAGCAGTGATCCCGGGATTGGAAACACCATATATTTT,CASSDPGIGNTIYF
TRBD2,TRBJ2-2,NA,TRBV5-8,TGTGCCAGCAGCCCGGAGGGACTAGCGCCTACCGGGGGGGCCGGGGAGCTGTTTTTT,CASSPEGLAPTGGAGELFF
TRBD1,TRBJ1-6,NA,TRBV4-1,TGCGCCAGCAGCCAAGTTGGACAGGTTTCACCCCTCCACTTT,CASSQVGQVSPLHF